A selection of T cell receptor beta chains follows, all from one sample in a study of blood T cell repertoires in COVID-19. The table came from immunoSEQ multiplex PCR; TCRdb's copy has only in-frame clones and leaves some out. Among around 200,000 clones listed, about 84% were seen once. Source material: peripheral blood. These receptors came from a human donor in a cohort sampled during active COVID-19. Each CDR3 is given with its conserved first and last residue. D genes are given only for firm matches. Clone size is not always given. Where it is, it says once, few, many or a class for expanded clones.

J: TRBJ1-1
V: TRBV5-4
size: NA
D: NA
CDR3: CASSLDIQNTEAFF
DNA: TGTGCCAGCAGCTTGGACATTCAGAACACTGAAGCTTTCTTT

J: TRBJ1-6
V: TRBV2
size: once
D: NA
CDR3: CASSPRGGGFSPLHF
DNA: TGTGCCAGCAGCCCCCGAGGGGGGGGGTTCTCACCCCTCCACTTT

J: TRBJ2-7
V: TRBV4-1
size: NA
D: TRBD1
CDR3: CASSQGRTGTYEQYF
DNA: TGCGCCAGCAGCCAAGGCCGGACAGGTACTTACGAGCAGTACTTC

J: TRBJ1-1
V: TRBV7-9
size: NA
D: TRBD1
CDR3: CASSWTGGTEAFF
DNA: TGTGCCAGCAGCTGGACAGGGGGCACTGAAGCTTTCTTT

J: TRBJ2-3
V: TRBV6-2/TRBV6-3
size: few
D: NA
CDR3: CASSKRGLGTDTQYF
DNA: TGTGCCAGCAGCAAACGCGGCCTCGGCACAGATACGCAGTATTTT

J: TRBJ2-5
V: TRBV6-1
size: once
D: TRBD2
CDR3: CASSELAEETQYF
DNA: TGTGCCAGCAGTGAACTAGCGGAAGAGACCCAGTACTTC

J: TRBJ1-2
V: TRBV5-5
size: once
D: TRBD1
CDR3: CASSWRDRGFAASFGYTF
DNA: TGTGCCAGCAGCTGGAGGGACAGGGGGTTCGCAGCGAGTTTTGGCTACACCTTC

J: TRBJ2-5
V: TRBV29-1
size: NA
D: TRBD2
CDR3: CSVAGLAGTAQYF
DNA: TGCAGCGTTGCCGGACTAGCGGGGACGGCCCAGTACTTC

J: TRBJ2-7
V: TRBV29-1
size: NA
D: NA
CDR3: CSVEETGRAYEQYF
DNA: TGCAGCGTTGAAGAAACGGGCAGGGCGTACGAGCAGTACTTC

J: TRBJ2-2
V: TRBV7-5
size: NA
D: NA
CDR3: CVRSLKSRLGVNSTSTGELFF
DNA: TGTGTCAGAAGCCTAAAGTCGCGACTAGGAGTGAACAGCACGAGCACCGGGGAGCTGTTTTTT

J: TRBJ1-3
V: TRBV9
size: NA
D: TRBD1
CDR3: CASSARRQGLLGNTIYF
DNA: TGTGCCAGCAGCGCCCGGAGACAGGGACTGTTAGGAAACACCATATATTTT

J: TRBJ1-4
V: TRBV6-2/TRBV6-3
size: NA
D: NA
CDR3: CASSYFGGEQKLFF
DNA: TGTGCCAGCAGTTACTTCGGAGGGGAGCAAAAACTGTTTTTT

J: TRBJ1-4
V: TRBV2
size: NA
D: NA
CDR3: CASSVRDSRFNEKLFF
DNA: TGTGCCAGCAGTGTACGAGACAGCAGATTTAATGAAAAACTGTTTTTT

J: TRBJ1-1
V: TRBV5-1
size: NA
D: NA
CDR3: CASSLDRSGREAFF
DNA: TGCGCCAGCAGCTTGGATCGGTCCGGGAGGGAAGCTTTCTTT

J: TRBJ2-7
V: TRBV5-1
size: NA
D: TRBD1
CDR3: CASSLWGQGNEQYF
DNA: TGCGCCAGCAGCTTGTGGGGACAGGGGAACGAGCAGTACTTC

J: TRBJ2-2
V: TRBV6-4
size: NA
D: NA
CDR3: CASSIQGGGELFF
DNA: TGTGCCAGCAGTATTCAGGGAGGAGGGGAGCTGTTTTTT

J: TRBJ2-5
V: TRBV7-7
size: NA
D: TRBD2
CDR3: CASSFTSGGPGETQYF
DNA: TGTGCTAGCAGCTTTACTAGCGGGGGACCCGGAGAGACCCAGTACTTC

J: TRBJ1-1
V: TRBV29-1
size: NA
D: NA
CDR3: CSVGRTPGTEAFF
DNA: TGCAGCGTCGGACGGACCCCGGGGACTGAAGCTTTCTTT

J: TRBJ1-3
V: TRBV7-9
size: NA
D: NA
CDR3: CASSSDRLLSAGNTIYF
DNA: TGTGCCAGCAGCTCCGATCGCCTGCTTAGCGCTGGAAACACCATATATTTT

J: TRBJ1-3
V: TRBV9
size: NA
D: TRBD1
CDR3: CASSLDRVDGNTIYF
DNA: TGTGCCAGCAGCCTGGACAGGGTCGATGGAAACACCATATATTTT

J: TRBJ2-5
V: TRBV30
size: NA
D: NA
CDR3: CAWRLVGGETQYF
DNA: TGTGCCTGGAGACTAGTCGGTGGAGAGACCCAGTACTTC

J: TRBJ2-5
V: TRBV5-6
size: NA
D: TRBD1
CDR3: CASSWGPTGQETQYF
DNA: TGTGCCAGCAGCTGGGGCCCGACAGGGCAAGAGACCCAGTACTTC

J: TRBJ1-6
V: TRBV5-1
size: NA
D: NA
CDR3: CASSLAAGYSYNSPLHF
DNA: TGCGCCAGCAGCTTGGCGGCAGGGTACTCCTATAATTCACCCCTCCACTTT

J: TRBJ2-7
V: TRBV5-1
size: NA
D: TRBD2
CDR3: CASSPSGSRGAYEQYF
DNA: TGCGCCAGCAGCCCCTCGGGGTCGCGGGGGGCCTACGAGCAGTACTTC

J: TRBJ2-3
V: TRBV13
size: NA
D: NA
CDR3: CASSFRGAQYF
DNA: TGTGCCAGCAGCTTCAGGGGGGCGCAGTATTTT

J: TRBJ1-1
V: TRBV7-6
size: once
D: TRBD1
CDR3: CASRMGQGANTEAFF
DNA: TGTGCCAGCAGAATGGGACAGGGGGCGAACACTGAAGCTTTCTTT

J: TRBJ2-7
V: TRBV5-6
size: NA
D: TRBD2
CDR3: CASSPIGRAEQYF
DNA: TGTGCCAGCAGCCCAATCGGGAGGGCCGAGCAGTACTTC

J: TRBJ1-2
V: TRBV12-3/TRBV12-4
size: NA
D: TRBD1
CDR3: CASSWDRRNGYTF
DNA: TGTGCCAGCAGCTGGGACAGGAGGAATGGCTACACCTTC

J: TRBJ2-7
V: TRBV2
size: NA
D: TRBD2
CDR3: CASSLNGGGINEQYF
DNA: TGTGCCAGCAGTCTTAATGGCGGGGGGATAAACGAGCAGTACTTC

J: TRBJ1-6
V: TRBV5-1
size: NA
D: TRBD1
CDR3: CASSRLTGEGSPLHF
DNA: TGCGCCAGCAGCAGACTGACAGGGGAGGGGTCACCCCTCCACTTT

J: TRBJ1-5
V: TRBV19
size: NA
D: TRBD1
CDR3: CASSIADRGPVNQPQHF
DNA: TGTGCCAGTAGTATAGCAGACAGGGGGCCGGTCAATCAGCCCCAGCATTTT

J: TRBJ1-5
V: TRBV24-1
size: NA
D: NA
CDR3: CATSGRGSNQPQHF
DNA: TGTGCCACCAGTGGAAGGGGTAGCAATCAGCCCCAGCATTTT

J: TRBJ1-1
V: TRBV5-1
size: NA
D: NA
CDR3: CASSVPREGRGKDTEAFF
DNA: TGCGCCAGCAGCGTACCCAGGGAGGGAAGGGGTAAGGACACTGAAGCTTTCTTT

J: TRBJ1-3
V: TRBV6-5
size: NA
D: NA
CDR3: CASSYSGGSGNTIYF
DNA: TGTGCCAGCAGTTACTCGGGGGGGTCTGGAAACACCATATATTTT

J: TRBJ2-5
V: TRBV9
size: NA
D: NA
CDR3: CASSVTGRGETQYF
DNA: TGTGCCAGCAGCGTAACTGGCCGGGGGGAGACCCAGTACTTC

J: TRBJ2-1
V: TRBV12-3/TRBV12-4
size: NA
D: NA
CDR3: CASSSTVHEQFF
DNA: TGTGCCAGCAGTTCGACAGTCCATGAGCAGTTCTTC

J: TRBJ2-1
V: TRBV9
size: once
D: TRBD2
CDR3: CASSVGAGGLYNEQFF
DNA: TGTGCCAGCAGCGTAGGAGCGGGGGGCCTATACAATGAGCAGTTCTTC

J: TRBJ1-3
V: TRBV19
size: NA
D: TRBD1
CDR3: CASSQGAGNTIYF
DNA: TGTGCCAGCTCACAGGGGGCTGGAAACACCATATATTTT

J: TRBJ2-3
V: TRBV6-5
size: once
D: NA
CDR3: CASRGAGTDTQYF
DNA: TGTGCCAGCAGGGGGGCGGGCACAGATACGCAGTATTTT

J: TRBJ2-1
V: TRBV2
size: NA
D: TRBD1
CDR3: CASRTGGGSYNEQFF
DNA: TGTGCCAGCAGGACAGGGGGGGGATCTTACAATGAGCAGTTCTTC

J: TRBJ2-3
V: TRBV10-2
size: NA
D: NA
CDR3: CASSRRVLDTQYF
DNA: TGCGCCAGCAGTCGGCGGGTATTAGATACGCAGTATTTT

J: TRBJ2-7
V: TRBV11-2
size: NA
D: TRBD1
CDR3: CASSLDQGTGMYEQYF
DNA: TGTGCCAGCAGCTTAGATCAGGGGACAGGGATGTACGAGCAGTACTTC

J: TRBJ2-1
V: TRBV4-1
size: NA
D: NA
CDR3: CASSPPFYNEQFF
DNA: TGCGCCAGCAGCCCCCCCTTCTACAATGAGCAGTTCTTC

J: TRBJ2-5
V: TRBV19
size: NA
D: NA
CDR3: CASSMGVGGERETQYF
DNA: TGTGCCAGTAGTATGGGAGTTGGAGGCGAACGAGAGACCCAGTACTTC

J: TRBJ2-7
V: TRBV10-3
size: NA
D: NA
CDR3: CAISGFRERPEQYF
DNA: TGTGCCATCAGTGGGTTCCGGGAGAGACCCGAGCAGTACTTC

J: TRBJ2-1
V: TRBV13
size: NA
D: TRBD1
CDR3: CASSSDSGQLYNEQFF
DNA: TGTGCCAGCAGCTCGGACTCGGGACAGCTTTACAATGAGCAGTTCTTC

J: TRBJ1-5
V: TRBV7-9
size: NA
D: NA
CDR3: CASSLEFGGGHNQPQHF
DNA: TGTGCCAGCAGCCTAGAATTCGGGGGGGGGCACAATCAGCCCCAGCATTTT

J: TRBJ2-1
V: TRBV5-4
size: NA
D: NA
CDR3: CASSLWQNPYNEQFF
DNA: TGTGCCAGCAGCTTGTGGCAGAACCCCTACAATGAGCAGTTCTTC

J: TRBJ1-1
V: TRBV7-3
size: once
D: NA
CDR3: CASSPEGVNTEAFF
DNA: TGTGCCAGCAGCCCCGAGGGAGTTAACACTGAAGCTTTCTTT

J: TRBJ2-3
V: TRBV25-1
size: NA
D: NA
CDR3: CASSRRAGTTDTQYF
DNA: TGTGCCAGCAGTCGGCGGGCGGGAACCACAGATACGCAGTATTTT

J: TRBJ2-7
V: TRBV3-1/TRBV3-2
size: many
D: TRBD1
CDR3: CASSPDGGTGGQEQYF
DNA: TGTGCCAGCAGCCCCGACGGCGGGACAGGGGGTCAAGAGCAGTACTTC